Included here is one TCR beta chain sequence, with context. Its antigen is not identified. The V end was cut by 5 bases, the J end by 2 bases, with 13 bases between. The germline V gene encodes CDR1 SQVTM and CDR2 ANQGSEA. The CDR3 extends over 14 amino acids. The sample is drawn from a study of cytomegalovirus exposure and HLA in healthy donors. PCR employed 60 Vbeta and 13 Jbeta primers. Here immunoSEQ multiplex PCR was the method, and the copy in TCRdb shows in-frame clones only, minus some. Of some 190,000 clones in the sample, approximately 87% were seen once. Study-wide points: Some V segments could not be told apart, so they were left out, TRBV6-2 and TRBV6-3 among them. Serostatus for CMV was the only available immune exposure information.

The genes are TRBV29-1 and TRBJ2-1, with D perhaps TRBD1 (6 bases). The sample was PBMCs. The source of this sequence is a man aged 25 to 45 in good health and CMV-seronegative. For the CDR3, the DNA is TGCAGCGTTTCGTACAGGGCTACCTACAATGAGCAGTTCTTC. Translating gives CSVSYRATYNEQFF.